The 5 T cell receptor beta chains below come from one sample, sequenced in a study of T-cell memory formation after mild COVID-19. TCRdb ran MiXCR on the 5' RACE reads and lists one entry per CDR3 protein. Of fewer than 650,000 distinct CDR3 sequences in the sample, roughly 21% were seen once. Sequenced input: PBMCs or a T cell subset sorted from them (not recorded which). The receptors derive from an adult woman who had mild COVID-19 (a few samples of this study predate the infection). Cell type and time point are not known.

This clonotype has a count of ten or more. The chain carries TRBV20-1 and TRBJ2-7, with TRBD2 identical over 12 bases. This CDR3 is 15 amino acids long. Germline CDR1 DFQATT, CDR2 SNEGSKA (reference sequence). The trim removed 3 bases at V and 0 bases at J, leaving 3 bases unmatched. The CDR3: CSASTSGGFSYEQYF. CDR3 bases: TGCAGTGCTAGCACTAGCGGGGGGTTCTCCTACGAGCAGTACTTC.

The chain couples TRBV15 to TRBJ2-7; no firm D call. V shed 0 bases and J shed 4 bases, with 13 bases lying between them. This CDR3 has 15 residues. CDR1 is LNHNV and CDR2 is YYDKDF in the germline V gene (reference sequence). CDR3 in amino acids: CATSREVGNSYEQYF. DNA for the CDR3: TGTGCCACCAGCAGAGAGGTGGGAAACAGTTACGAGCAGTACTTC.

This rearrangement joins TRBV20-1 to TRBJ2-3; D is perhaps TRBD1 (5 bases). Per the germline V gene, CDR1 is DFQATT and CDR2 is SNEGSKA (reference sequence). With 4 bases removed from V and 1 base from J, the gap between germline ends came to 18 bases. CDR3 length equals 16 residues. CDR3 sequence (DNA): TGCAGTGCTACTACTGGGGCCCTCGCCCGCACAGATACGCAGTATTTT. Protein product: CSATTGALARTDTQYF.

The chain employs TRBV15 and TRBJ1-1, with no clear D. Trimming removed 0 bases at V and 1 base at J, with 6 bases between. The CDR3 consists of 14 residues. Germline V gives CDR1 LNHNV, CDR2 YYDKDF (reference sequence). The DNA of the CDR3 is TGTGCCACCAGCAGAGATCTTAGGAACACTGAAGCTTTCTTT. It is translated as CATSRDLRNTEAFF.

This clonotype was found a few times. The V gene is TRBV5-1, the J gene TRBJ2-3, with D perhaps assigned TRBD1 or TRBD2 (5 bases each). The CDR3 has 15 amino acids. Germline loops: CDR1 SGHRS, CDR2 YFSETQ. The ends were cut back, 4 bases at V and 5 bases at J, with 17 bases in the middle. In DNA form, the CDR3 reads TGCGCCAGCAGCCACTCCGGCAGGGAGATAGATACGCAGTATTTT. Its protein product is CASSHSGREIDTQYF. Together with reference TRBV5-1 and TRBJ2-3, the CDR3 gives the full variable domain: KAGVTQTPRYLIKTRGQQVTLSCSPISGHRSVSWYQQTPGQGLQFLFEYFSETQRNKGNFPGRFSGRQFSNSRSEMNVSTLELGDSALYLCASSHSGREIDTQYFGPGTRLTVL.